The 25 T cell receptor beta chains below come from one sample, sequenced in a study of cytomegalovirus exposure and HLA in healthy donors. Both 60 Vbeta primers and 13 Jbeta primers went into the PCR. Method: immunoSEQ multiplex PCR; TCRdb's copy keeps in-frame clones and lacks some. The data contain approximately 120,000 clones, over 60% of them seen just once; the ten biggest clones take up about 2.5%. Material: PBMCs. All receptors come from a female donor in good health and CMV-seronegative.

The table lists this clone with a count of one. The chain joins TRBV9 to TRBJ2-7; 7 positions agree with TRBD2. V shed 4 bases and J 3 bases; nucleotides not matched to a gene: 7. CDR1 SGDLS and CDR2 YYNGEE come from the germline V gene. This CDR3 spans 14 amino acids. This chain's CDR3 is CASSPLGGGYEQYF. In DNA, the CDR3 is TGTGCCAGCAGCCCCCTTGGCGGGGGCTACGAGCAGTACTTC.

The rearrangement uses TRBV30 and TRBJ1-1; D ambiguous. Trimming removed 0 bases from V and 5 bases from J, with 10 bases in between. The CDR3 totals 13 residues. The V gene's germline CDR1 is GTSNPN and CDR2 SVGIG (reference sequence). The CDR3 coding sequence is TGTGCCTGGAGTGTAAGCCGTGAGACTGAAGCTTTCTTT. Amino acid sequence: CAWSVSRETEAFF.

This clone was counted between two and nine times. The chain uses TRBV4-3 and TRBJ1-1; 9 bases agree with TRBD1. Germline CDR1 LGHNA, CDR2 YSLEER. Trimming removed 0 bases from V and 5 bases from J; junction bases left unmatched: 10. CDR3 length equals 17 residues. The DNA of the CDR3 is TGCGCCAGCAGCCAAGACTATGAACAGGGGGCAGGTACTGAAGCTTTCTTT. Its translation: CASSQDYEQGAGTEAFF.

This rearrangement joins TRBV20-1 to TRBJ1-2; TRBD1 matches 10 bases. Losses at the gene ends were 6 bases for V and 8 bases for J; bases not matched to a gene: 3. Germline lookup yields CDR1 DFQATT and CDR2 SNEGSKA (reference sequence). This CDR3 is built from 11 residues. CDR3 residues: CSARQGAGYTF. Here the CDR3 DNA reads TGCAGTGCGAGACAGGGGGCAGGCTACACCTTC.

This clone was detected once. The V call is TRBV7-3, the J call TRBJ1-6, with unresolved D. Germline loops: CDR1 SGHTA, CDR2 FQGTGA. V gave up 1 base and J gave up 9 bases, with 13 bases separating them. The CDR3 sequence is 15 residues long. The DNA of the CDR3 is TGTGCCAGCAGCTTAAAACCTCCCGGGATTTCACCCCTCCACTTT. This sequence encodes CASSLKPPGISPLHF.

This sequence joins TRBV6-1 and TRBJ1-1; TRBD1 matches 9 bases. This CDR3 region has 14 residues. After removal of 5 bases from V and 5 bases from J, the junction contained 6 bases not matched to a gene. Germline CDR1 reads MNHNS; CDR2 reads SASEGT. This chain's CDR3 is CASSPTGGGTEAFF. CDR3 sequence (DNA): TGTGCCAGCAGTCCGACAGGGGGTGGAACTGAAGCTTTCTTT.

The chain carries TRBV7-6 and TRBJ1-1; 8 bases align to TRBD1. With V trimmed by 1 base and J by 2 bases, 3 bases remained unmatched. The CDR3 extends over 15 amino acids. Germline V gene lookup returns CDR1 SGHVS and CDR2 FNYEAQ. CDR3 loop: CASSLGQGANTEAFF. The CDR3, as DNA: TGTGCCAGCAGCTTAGGCCAGGGGGCCAACACTGAAGCTTTCTTT.

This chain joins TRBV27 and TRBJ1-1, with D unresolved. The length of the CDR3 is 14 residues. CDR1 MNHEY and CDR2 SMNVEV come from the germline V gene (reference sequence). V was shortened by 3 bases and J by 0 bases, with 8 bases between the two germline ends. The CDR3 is CASSFGNMNTEAFF. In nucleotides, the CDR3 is TGTGCCAGCAGTTTCGGTAATATGAACACTGAAGCTTTCTTT.

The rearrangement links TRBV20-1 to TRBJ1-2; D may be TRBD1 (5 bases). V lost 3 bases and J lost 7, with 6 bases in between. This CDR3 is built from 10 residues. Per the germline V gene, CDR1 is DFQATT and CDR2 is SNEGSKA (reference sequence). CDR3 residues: CSASQGGYTF. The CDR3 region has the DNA TGCAGTGCTAGCCAGGGTGGCTACACCTTC.

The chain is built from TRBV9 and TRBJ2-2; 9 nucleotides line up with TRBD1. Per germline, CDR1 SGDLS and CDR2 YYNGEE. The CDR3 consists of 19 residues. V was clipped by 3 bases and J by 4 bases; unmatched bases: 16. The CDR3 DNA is TGTGCCAGCAGCGGGGCCTCACCAGGGACAGGGAGAATCACCGGGGAGCTGTTTTTT. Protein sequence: CASSGASPGTGRITGELFF.

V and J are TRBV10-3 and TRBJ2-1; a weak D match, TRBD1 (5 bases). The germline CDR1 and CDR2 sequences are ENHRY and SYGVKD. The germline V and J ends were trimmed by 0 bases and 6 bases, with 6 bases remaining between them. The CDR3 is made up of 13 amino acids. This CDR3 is CAISESRVNEQFF. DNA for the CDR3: TGTGCCATCAGTGAGTCCAGGGTCAATGAGCAGTTCTTC.

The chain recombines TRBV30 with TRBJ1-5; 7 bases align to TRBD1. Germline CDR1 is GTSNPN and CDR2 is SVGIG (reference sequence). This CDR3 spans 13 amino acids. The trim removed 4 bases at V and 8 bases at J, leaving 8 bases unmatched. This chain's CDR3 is CAWTSSRGEPQHF. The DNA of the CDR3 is TGTGCCTGGACTTCCTCCAGGGGGGAGCCCCAGCATTTT. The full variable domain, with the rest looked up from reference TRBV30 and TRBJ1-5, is SQTIHQWPATLVQPVGSPLSLECTVEGTSNPNLYWYRQAAGRGLQLLFYSVGIGQISSEVPQNLSASRPQDRQFILSSKKLLLSDSGFYLCAWTSSRGEPQHFGDGTRLSIL.

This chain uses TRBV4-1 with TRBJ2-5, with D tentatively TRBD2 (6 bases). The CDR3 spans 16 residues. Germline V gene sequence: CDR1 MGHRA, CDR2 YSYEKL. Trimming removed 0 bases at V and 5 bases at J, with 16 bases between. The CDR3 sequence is CASSQESTRYWETQYF. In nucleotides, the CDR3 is TGCGCCAGCAGCCAAGAATCGACTAGGTACTGGGAGACCCAGTACTTC.

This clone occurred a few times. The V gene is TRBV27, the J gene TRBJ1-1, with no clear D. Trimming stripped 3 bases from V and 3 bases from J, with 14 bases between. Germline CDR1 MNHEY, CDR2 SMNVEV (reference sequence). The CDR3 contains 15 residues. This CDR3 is CASSFSVWEDTEAFF. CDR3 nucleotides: TGTGCCAGCAGTTTTTCTGTCTGGGAGGACACTGAAGCTTTCTTT.

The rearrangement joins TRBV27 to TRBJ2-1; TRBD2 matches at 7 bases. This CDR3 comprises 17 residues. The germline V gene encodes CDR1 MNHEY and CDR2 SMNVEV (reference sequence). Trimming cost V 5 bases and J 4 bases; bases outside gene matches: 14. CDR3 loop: CASSPTRGGGVYNEQFF. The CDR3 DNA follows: TGTGCCAGCAGTCCGACCCGGGGCGGGGGAGTTTACAATGAGCAGTTCTTC.

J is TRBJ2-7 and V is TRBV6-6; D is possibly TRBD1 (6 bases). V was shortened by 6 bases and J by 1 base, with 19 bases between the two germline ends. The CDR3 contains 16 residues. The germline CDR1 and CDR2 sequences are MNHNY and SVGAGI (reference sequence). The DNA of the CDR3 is TGTGCCAGCAGATCCCCTAGACAGGCAAAATCCTACGAGCAGTACTTC. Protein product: CASRSPRQAKSYEQYF.

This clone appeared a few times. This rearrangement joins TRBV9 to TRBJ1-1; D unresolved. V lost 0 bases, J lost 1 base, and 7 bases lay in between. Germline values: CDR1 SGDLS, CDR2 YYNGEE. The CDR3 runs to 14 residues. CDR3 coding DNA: TGTGCCAGCAGCGTAGCTCCAGGGAACACTGAAGCTTTCTTT. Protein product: CASSVAPGNTEAFF.

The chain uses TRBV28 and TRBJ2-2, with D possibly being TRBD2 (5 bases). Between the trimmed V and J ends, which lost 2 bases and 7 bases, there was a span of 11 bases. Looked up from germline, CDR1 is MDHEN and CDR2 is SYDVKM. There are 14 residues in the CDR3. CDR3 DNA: TGTGCCAGCAGTTTACAGAGGGTTCTCGGGGAGCTGTTTTTT. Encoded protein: CASSLQRVLGELFF.

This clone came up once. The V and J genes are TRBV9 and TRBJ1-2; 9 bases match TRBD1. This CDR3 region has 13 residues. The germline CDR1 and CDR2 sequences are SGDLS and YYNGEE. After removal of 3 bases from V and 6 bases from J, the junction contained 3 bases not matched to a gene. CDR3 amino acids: CASSAGTGNGYTF. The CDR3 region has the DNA TGTGCCAGCAGCGCCGGGACAGGGAATGGCTACACCTTC.

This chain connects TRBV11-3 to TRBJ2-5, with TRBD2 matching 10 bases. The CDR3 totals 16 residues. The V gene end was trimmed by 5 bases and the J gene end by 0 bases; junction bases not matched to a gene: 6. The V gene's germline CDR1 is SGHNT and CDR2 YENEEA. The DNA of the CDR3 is TGTGCCAGCAGCCACCGAGCGGGGGGGTACCAAGAGACCCAGTACTTC. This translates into CASSHRAGGYQETQYF.

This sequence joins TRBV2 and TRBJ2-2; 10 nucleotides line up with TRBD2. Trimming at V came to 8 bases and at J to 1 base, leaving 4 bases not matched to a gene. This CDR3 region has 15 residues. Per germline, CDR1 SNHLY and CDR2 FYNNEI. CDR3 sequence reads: CASLLAGENTGELFF. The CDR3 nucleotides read TGTGCCAGCTTGCTAGCGGGGGAGAACACCGGGGAGCTGTTTTTT.

CDR3 in DNA: TGTGCCTGGAGTGCGGAGCGGGGGGGCCCAGATACGCAGTATTTT. Translated, it gives CAWSAERGGPDTQYF. The genes are TRBV30 and TRBJ2-3; 10 bases fit TRBD2. The CDR3 extends over 15 amino acids. V lost 1 base, J lost 4 bases, and 5 bases stayed unmatched. The germline gives CDR1 GTSNPN, CDR2 SVGIG (reference sequence). Variable domain in full (rest from reference TRBV30 and TRBJ2-3): SQTIHQWPATLVQPVGSPLSLECTVEGTSNPNLYWYRQAAGRGLQLLFYSVGIGQISSEVPQNLSASRPQDRQFILSSKKLLLSDSGFYLCAWSAERGGPDTQYFGPGTRLTVL.

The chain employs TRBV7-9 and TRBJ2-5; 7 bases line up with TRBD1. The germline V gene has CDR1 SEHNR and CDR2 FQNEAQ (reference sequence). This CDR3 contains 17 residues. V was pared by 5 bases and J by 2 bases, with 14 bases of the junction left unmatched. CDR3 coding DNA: TGTGCCAGCAGCCAGTGGGGTACCGGGACAGTACAAGAGACCCAGTACTTC. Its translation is CASSQWGTGTVQETQYF.

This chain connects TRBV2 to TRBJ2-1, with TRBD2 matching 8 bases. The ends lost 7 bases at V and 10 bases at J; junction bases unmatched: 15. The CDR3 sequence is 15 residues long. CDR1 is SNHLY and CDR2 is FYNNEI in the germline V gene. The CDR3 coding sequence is TGTGCCAGCACCCGGGAGGCGGGGGGAGCTCTCGAGCAGTTCTTC. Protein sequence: CASTREAGGALEQFF.

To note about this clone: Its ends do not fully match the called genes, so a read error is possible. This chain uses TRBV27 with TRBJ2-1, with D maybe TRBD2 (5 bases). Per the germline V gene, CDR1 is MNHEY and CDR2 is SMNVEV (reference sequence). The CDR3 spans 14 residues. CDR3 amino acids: CASTLSGRYNEQFF. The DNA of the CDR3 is TGTGCCAGCACTTTATCGGGGAGATACAATGAGCAGTTCTTC.